The 6 T cell receptor beta chains listed next were all sequenced from one sample in a study of CD8+ T cells in alopecia areata. Treatment described: oral pan-JAK inhibitor, 5-10 mg twice daily. The authors extracted RNA and reverse transcribed it into cDNA as the sequencing template. Clones were read by immunoSEQ multiplex PCR, and TCRdb kept only the in-frame ones, dropping some. The sample records about 190,000 clones, around 64% being singletons. The sequencing used CD4+ T cells sorted from blood, collected at week 49, from a patient treated with tofacitinib. The receptor set was obtained from a human donor with alopecia areata.

This clone was seen a handful of times. The CDR3 DNA reads TGTGCCAGCAGTGAAGCTTTCTTT. It specifies CASSEAFF. The genes are TRBV6-1 and TRBJ1-1, with D unclear. Germline CDR1 MNHNS, CDR2 SASEGT. Trimming left V 0 bases short and J 13 bases short, with 0 bases between. CDR3 length: 8 residues.

The V call is TRBV15, the J call TRBJ1-1; TRBD1 is a possible D gene (5 bases). CDR1 is LNHNV and CDR2 is YYDKDF in the germline V gene (reference sequence). The ends were cut back, 5 bases at V and 0 bases at J, with 10 bases in the middle. The CDR3 runs 14 residues. The CDR3 DNA is TGTGCCACCAGCGCTGGGGCCTTGAACACTGAAGCTTTCTTT. Its translation: CATSAGALNTEAFF.

V gene TRBV6-5 combines with J gene TRBJ2-5; D possibly corresponds to TRBD1 (6 bases). Trimming pared 10 bases from V and 5 bases from J, leaving 20 bases between. The CDR3 extends over 14 amino acids. Per the germline V gene, CDR1 is MNHEY and CDR2 is SVGAGI. The CDR3 nucleotides read TGTGCCACCCAAGGGGGAAGACCCAGCGAGACCCAGTACTTC. Translation: CATQGGRPSETQYF.

This clone was recorded only once. This chain uses TRBV2 with TRBJ1-6, with no clear D. Trimming took off 4 bases at V and 6 bases at J, with 13 bases between the two ends. This CDR3 region has 15 residues. Germline loops: CDR1 SNHLY, CDR2 FYNNEI. The CDR3 DNA reads TGTGCCAGCAGTGCTCAGGTGTTGGGTAATTCACCCCTCCACTTT. Translating it yields CASSAQVLGNSPLHF.

The genes are TRBV4-3 and TRBJ2-7; a weak D match, TRBD1 (6 bases). The CDR3 covers 15 residues. Germline-derived CDR1 and CDR2 are LGHNA and YSLEER. Trimming cost V 1 base and J 2 bases, with 12 bases left between them. CDR3 protein: CASSQVSGATYEQYF. CDR3 nucleotides: TGCGCCAGCAGCCAAGTTTCAGGGGCAACCTACGAGCAGTACTTC.

This clone appeared once. Other DNA sequences in this specimen translate into the identical CDR3. This chain uses TRBV18 with TRBJ1-2, with D perhaps TRBD1 (6 bases). The CDR3 extends over 13 amino acids. From germline, CDR1 is KGHSH and CDR2 LQKENI. V was cut by 2 bases and J by 2 bases, with 6 bases left in between. CDR3 sequence reads: CASSPDRNYGYTF. The DNA of the CDR3 is TGTGCCAGCTCACCAGACAGGAACTATGGCTACACCTTC.